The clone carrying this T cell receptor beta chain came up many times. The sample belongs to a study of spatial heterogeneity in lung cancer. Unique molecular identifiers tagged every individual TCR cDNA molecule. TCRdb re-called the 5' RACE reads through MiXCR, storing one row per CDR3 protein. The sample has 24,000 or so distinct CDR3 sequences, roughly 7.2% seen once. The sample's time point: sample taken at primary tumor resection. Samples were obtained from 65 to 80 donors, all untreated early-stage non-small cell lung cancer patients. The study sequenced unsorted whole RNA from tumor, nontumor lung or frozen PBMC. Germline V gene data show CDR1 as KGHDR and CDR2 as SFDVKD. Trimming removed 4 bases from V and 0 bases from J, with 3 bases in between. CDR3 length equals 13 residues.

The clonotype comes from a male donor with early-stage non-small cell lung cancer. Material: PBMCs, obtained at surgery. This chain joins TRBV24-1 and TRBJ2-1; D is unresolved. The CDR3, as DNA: TGTGCCACCAGTGAATTCTCCTACAATGAGCAGTTCTTC. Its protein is CATSEFSYNEQFF.